One TCR beta chain is described in this entry. This specimen comes from a study of blood T cell repertoires in COVID-19. The assay was immunoSEQ multiplex PCR, and TCRdb's table has in-frame clones only and misses some. This table holds roughly 140,000 clones, 75% to 85% found once. Trimming took off 5 bases at V and 2 bases at J, with 13 bases between the two ends. The CDR3 sequence is 15 residues long. The V gene's germline CDR1 is MNHEY and CDR2 SMNVEV (reference sequence). The sequencing sample was made of peripheral blood. This chain uses TRBV27 with TRBJ2-1; TRBD2 might be the D (5 bases). This clonotype was sampled from a man in his 70s who had recovered from COVID-19. CDR3: CASSQREPTYNEQFF. In DNA, the CDR3 is TGTGCCAGCAGTCAAAGGGAGCCAACCTACAATGAGCAGTTCTTC.